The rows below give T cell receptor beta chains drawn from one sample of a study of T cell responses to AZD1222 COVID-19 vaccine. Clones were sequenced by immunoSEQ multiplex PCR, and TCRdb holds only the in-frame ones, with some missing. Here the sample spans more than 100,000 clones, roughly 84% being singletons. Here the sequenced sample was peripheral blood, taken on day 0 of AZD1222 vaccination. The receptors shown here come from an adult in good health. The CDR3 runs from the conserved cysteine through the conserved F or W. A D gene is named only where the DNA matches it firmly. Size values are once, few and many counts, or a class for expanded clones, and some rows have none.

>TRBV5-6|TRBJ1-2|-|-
TGTGCCAGCAGCTCTACGGGGGGCAGGGCCAACTATGGCTACACCTTC
CASSSTGGRANYGYTF
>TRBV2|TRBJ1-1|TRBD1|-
TGTGCCAGCAGCAAACAGGGGTCCACTGAAGCTTTCTTT
CASSKQGSTEAFF
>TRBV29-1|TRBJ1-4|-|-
TGCACCGTCAGGGTTAGGGCAAATGAAAAACTGTTTTTT
CTVRVRANEKLFF
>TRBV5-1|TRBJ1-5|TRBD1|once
TGCGCCAGCAGCCCTACCACAGGGGCCTACCAGCCCCAGCATTTT
CASSPTTGAYQPQHF
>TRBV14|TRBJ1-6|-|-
TGTGCCAGCAGCCAAGAGGGGGACCGCTTTCTCGGAGATTCACCCCTCCACTTT
CASSQEGDRFLGDSPLHF
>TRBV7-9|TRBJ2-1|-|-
TGTGCCAGCGGGAGAGCGTCCTACAATGAGCAGTTCTTC
CASGRASYNEQFF
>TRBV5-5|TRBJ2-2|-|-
TGTGCCAGCAGCATCCCACAGGCGAACACCGGGGAGCTGTTTTTT
CASSIPQANTGELFF
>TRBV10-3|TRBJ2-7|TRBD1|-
TGTGCCATCAGTGAGAGGGACAGCTACGAGCAGTACTTC
CAISERDSYEQYF
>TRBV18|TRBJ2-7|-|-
TGTGCCAGCTCACCTAGAGAGGGGTACGAGCAGTACTTC
CASSPREGYEQYF
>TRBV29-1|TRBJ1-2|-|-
TGCAGCGTTGGGGGATACGGTGGCTACACCTTC
CSVGGYGGYTF
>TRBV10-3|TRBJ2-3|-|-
TGTGCCATCAGGGAGGGAAGCACAGATACGCAGTATTTT
CAIREGSTDTQYF
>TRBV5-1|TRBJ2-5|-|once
TGCGCCAGCAGCACCAGTACTACTCGGGAGACCCAGTACTTC
CASSTSTTRETQYF
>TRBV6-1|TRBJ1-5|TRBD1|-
TGTGCCAGCCTCGGACAGGGCCGCAATCAGCCCCAGCATTTT
CASLGQGRNQPQHF
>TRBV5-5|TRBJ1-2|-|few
TGTGCCAGCAGCTTGTGGGGCGGAGGCTATGGCTACACCTTC
CASSLWGGGYGYTF
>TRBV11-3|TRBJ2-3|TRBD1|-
TGTGCCAGCAGCTTGGGGACAGCTAGCACAGATACGCAGTATTTT
CASSLGTASTDTQYF
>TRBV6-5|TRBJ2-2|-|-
TGTGCCAGCAGTTACTTCGGACAGCCTACCACCGGGGAGCTGTTTTTT
CASSYFGQPTTGELFF
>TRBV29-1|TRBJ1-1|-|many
TGCAGCGTCGTAGGGGGGAACACTGAAGCTTTCTTT
CSVVGGNTEAFF
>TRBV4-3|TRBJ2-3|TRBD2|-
TGCGCCAGCAGCCCCGGGGAGGGCAGCGGGGGGGTCCCTCTGCAGTATTTT
CASSPGEGSGGVPLQYF
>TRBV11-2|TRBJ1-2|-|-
TGTGCCAGCAGCTCTCTCGGGTGGGGTGGCTACACCTTC
CASSSLGWGGYTF
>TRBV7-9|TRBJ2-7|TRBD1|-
TGTGCCAGCAGCTTTTCCGGGACAGGGACGACCTACGAGCAGTACTTC
CASSFSGTGTTYEQYF
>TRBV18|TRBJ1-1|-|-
TGTGCCAGCTCACAGGGCCACGGGGCAACCAACACTGAAGCTTTCTTT
CASSQGHGATNTEAFF
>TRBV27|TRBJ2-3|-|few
TGTGCCAGCAGTTTATCCTGGGGCACAGATACGCAGTATTTT
CASSLSWGTDTQYF
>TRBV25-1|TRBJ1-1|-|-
TGTGCCAGCAGGGTACATTCCGGAGCTTTCTTT
CASRVHSGAFF
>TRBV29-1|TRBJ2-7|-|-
TGCAGCACACTGGACAGCTCCTACGAGCAGTACTTC
CSTLDSSYEQYF
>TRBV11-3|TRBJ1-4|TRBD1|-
TGTGCCAGCAGCATGGGACAGGGACGGGAAAAACTGTTTTTT
CASSMGQGREKLFF
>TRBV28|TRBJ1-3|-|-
TGTGCCAGCAGTTATGGGGCAGCCTCTGGAAACACCATATATTTT
CASSYGAASGNTIYF
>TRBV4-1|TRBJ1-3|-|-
TGCGCCAGCAGCCAAGTTAGGGGTACAACCGGAAACACCATATATTTT
CASSQVRGTTGNTIYF
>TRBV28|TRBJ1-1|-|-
TGTGCCAGCATTCAGAACACTGAAGCTTTCTTT
CASIQNTEAFF
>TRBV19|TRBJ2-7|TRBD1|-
TGTGCCAGTAGTATGGGGACAGGGGGCACCTACGAGCAGTACTTC
CASSMGTGGTYEQYF
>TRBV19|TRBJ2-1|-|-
TGTGCCAGTAGTATCCCGAGGGCTTCCTACAATGAGCAGTTCTTC
CASSIPRASYNEQFF
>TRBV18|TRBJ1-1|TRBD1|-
TGTGCCAGCTCACCAATTGGTCCGGGACAGGGATTGAACACTGAAGCTTTCTTT
CASSPIGPGQGLNTEAFF
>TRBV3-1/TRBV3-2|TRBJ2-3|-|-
TGTGCCAGCAGCCAAGAAGCCCACACAGATACGCAGTATTTT
CASSQEAHTDTQYF
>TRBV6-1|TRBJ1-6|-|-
TGTGCCAGCAGTGAAGCTCTAAATTCACCCCTCCACTTT
CASSEALNSPLHF
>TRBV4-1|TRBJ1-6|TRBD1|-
TGCGCCAGCAGCACCCTTCAGGGGGCCTCAAATTCACCCCTCCACTTT
CASSTLQGASNSPLHF
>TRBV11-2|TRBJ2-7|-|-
TGTGCCAGCAGCTTAGATCTAGTCCGTAAGTACGAGCAGTACTTC
CASSLDLVRKYEQYF
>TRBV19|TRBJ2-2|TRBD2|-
TGTGCCAGTTCAAAGCGGGGCCCGGATAGCTCGAACACCGGGGAGCTGTTTTTT
CASSKRGPDSSNTGELFF